This record covers a single T cell receptor (beta chain). Original processing notes: Amplification of reference gene primers was used by the study to estimate nucleated cell counts. Libraries were prepared by immunoSEQ multiplex PCR; TCRdb keeps only in-frame clonotypes and omits some of them. That table gives V, J and clone size, and the DNA gave D and trimming. The table includes some 150,000 clones, approximately 80% detected once. This entry is derived from a study of blood T cell repertoires in COVID-19. CDR3 length: 16 residues. Losses at the gene ends were 6 bases for V and 5 bases for J; bases not matched to a gene: 10. The germline V gene encodes CDR1 LNHDA and CDR2 SQIVND (reference sequence).

The chain uses TRBV19 and TRBJ2-2, with TRBD2 matching over 9 bases. The clonotype was recovered from a woman aged 55 to 70 with active or convalescent COVID-19. Sequencing was done on a sample of peripheral blood. The CDR3 region is CASSSTGTSKTGELFF. The CDR3 DNA reads as TGTGCCAGTAGCTCTACCGGGACTAGCAAAACCGGGGAGCTGTTTTTT.